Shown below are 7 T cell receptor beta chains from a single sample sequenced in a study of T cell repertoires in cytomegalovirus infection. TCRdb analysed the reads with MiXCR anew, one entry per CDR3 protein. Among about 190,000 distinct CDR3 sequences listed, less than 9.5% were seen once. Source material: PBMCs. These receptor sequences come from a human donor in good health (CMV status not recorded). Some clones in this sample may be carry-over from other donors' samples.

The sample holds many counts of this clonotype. The CDR3 is CASRQGSHSPLHF. The CDR3 DNA reads TGTGCCAGCAGGCAGGGGAGTCATTCACCCCTCCACTTT. The rearrangement joins TRBV28 to TRBJ1-6; TRBD1 might be the D (6 bases). Germline CDR1 is MDHEN and CDR2 is SYDVKM. The CDR3 loop spans 13 amino acids. The V end was cut by 6 bases, the J end by 8 bases, with 11 bases between.

CDR3 loop: CAISDSTYGYTF. In DNA, the CDR3 is TGTGCCATCTCCGACAGTACCTATGGCTACACCTTC. The chain uses TRBV10-3 and TRBJ1-2; the D gene is possibly TRBD1 (5 bases). This CDR3 region has 12 residues. V lost 8 bases and J lost 4, with 11 bases in between. Germline V gene sequence: CDR1 ENHRY, CDR2 SYGVKD.

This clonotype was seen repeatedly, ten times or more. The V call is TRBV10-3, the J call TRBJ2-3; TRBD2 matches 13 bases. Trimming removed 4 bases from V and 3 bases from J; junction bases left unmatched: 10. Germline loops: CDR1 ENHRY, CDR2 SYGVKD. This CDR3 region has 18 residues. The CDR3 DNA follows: TGTGCCATCAGTGTCACCGGGACTAGCGGGGCCTTGACAGATACGCAGTATTTT. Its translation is CAISVTGTSGALTDTQYF.

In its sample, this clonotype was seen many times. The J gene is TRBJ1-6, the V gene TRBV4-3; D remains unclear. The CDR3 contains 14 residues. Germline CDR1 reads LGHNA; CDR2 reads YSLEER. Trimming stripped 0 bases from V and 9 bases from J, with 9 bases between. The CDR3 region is CASSQEVESSPLHF. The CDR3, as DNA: TGCGCCAGCAGCCAAGAGGTAGAGAGTTCACCCCTCCACTTT.

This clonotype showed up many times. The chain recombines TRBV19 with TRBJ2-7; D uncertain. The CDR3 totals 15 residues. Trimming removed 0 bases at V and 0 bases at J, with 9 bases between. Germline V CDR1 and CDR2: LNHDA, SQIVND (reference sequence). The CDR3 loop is CASSIDLGNSYEQYF. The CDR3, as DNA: TGTGCCAGTAGTATAGATCTTGGGAACTCCTACGAGCAGTACTTC.

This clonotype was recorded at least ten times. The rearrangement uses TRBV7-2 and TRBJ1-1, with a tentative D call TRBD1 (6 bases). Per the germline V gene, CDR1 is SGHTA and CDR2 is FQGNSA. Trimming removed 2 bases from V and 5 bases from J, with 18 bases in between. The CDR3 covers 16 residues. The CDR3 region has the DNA TGTGCCAGCAGCTTATACCCTCAGGGAGGGGGTACTGAAGCTTTCTTT. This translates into CASSLYPQGGGTEAFF.

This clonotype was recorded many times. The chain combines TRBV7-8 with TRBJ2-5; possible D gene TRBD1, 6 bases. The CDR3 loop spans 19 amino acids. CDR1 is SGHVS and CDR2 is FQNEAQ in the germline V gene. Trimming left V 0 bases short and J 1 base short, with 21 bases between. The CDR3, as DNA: TGTGCCAGCAGCTTAGCTGAAAATAGGAGGACAGTTGTCCAAGAGACCCAGTACTTC. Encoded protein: CASSLAENRRTVVQETQYF.